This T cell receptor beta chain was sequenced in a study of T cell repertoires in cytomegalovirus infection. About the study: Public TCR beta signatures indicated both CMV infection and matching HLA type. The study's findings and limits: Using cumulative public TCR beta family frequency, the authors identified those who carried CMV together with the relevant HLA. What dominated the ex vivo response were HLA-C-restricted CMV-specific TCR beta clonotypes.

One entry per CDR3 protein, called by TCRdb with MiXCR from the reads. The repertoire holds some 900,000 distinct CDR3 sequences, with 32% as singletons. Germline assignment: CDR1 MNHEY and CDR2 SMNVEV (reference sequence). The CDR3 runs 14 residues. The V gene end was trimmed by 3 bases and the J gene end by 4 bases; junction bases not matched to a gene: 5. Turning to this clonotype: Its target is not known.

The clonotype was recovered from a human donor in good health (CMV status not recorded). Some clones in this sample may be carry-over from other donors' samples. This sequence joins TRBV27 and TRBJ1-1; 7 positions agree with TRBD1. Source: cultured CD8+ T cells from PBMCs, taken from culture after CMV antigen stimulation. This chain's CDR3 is CASSFGTAGTEAFF. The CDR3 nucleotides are TGTGCCAGCAGTTTCGGGACAGCGGGCACTGAAGCTTTCTTT.